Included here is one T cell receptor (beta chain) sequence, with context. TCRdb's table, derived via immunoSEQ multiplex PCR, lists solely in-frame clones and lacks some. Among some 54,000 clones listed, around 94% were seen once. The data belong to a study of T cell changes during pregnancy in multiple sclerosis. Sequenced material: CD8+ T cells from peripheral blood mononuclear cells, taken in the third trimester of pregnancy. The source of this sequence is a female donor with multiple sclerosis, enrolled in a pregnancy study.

This CDR3 reads CASSEVAGGRQPQHF. The DNA for the CDR3 is TGTGCCAGCAGTGAAGTGGCAGGGGGCCGTCAGCCCCAGCATTTT. This chain connects TRBV6-1 to TRBJ1-5, with TRBD1 matching over 8 bases. V was clipped by 1 base and J by 6 bases; unmatched bases: 5. The germline gives CDR1 MNHNS, CDR2 SASEGT. CDR3 length: 15 amino acids.